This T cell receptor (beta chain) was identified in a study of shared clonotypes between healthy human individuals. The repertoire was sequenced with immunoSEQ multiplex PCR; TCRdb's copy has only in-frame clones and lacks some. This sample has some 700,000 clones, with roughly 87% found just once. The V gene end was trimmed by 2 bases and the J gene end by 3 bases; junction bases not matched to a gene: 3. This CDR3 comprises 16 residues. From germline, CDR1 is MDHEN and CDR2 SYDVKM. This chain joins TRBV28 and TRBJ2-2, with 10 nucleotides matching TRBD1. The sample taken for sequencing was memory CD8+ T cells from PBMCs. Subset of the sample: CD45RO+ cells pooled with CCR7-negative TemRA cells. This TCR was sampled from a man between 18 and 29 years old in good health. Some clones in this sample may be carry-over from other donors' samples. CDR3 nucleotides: TGTGCCAGCAGTTTAGGACAGGGGGTTTACACCGGGGAGCTGTTTTTT. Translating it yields CASSLGQGVYTGELFF.